This record covers a single T cell receptor beta chain. Trimming took 6 bases from V and 7 from J, leaving 13 bases between them. The CDR3 has 14 residues. Germline CDR1 and CDR2: MDHEN and SYDVKM. The data derive from a study of CD8 T cells in Susac syndrome. cDNA came from about 0.51 to 1 ug RNA primed by random hexamers. TCRdb itself ran the immunoSEQ multiplex PCR reads through MiXCR, one entry per CDR3 protein. The data show more than 200,000 distinct CDR3 sequences, approximately 94% seen once. Sequencing input: CD4+ T cells from PBMCs. The sequence was obtained from a human donor with Susac syndrome. The chain joins TRBV28 to TRBJ1-6, with D tentatively TRBD1 (5 bases). For the CDR3, the DNA is TGTGCCAGCAGAATCCGGGACGACAATTCACCCCTCCACTTT. It codes for CASRIRDDNSPLHF.